This TCR beta chain derives from a study of blood T cell repertoires in COVID-19. About the research overall: Collection of acute and convalescent COVID-19 samples took place in the United States, Italy and Spain. Sources were T cells, B-cell-depleted T cells, or PBMCs; the material itself was cDNA or gDNA.

The table lists this clone with a few counts. The CDR3 runs to 14 residues. Germline V gene sequence: CDR1 LNHDA, CDR2 SQIVND (reference sequence). V dropped 3 bases and J dropped 1 base, with 9 bases sitting between them. In the authors' workflow: Nucleated cell counts were estimated from reference gene primer amplification. Sequenced by immunoSEQ multiplex PCR; TCRdb stores in-frame clones only, minus some. That table supplies the V and J calls and clone size; D and trimming were determined from the DNA. In the table there are around 140,000 clones, 75% to 85% of which are singletons. The receptor was isolated from a woman aged 80 or older with active or convalescent COVID-19. The V gene is TRBV19, the J gene TRBJ1-1; D is perhaps TRBD1 (6 bases). The sample comprised peripheral blood. CDR3 nucleotides: TGTGCCAGTAGTATGGGACATTCGAACACTGAAGCTTTCTTT. As protein: CASSMGHSNTEAFF.